These T cell receptor beta chains were read from a single sample in a study of T cell repertoires in aging, cancer and after chemotherapy. TCRdb re-called the multiplex PCR reads through MiXCR, storing one row per CDR3 protein. The sample yields more than 8,500 distinct CDR3 sequences, roughly two fifths seen once. Sequencing was performed on blood. The origin of the receptors is a human donor in good health. Each CDR3 is given with its conserved first and last residue. A D gene is named only where the DNA matches it firmly. Size tells how often a clone was seen (once, few, many) or the class of an expanded clone, and some rows leave it out.

V gene	J gene	clone size	D gene	CDR3 DNA	CDR3 protein
TRBV11-3	TRBJ1-1	-	-	TGTGCCAGCACCTCCATGGGGGATGGGGGCACTGAAGCTTTCTTT	CASTSMGDGGTEAFF
TRBV15	TRBJ2-3	medium-sized	-	TGTGCCACCAGCAGCAGGGAGGTCCAAACAGATACGCAGTATTTT	CATSSREVQTDTQYF
TRBV13	TRBJ1-2	few	TRBD1	TGTGCCAGCAGCTTAGTAGGGACAGGGGACTCAAATTTACGTGGCTACACCTTC	CASSLVGTGDSNLRGYTF
TRBV18	TRBJ2-1	-	-	TGTGCCAGCTCACCACCGGGACGGATGTACAATGAGCAGTTCTTC	CASSPPGRMYNEQFF
TRBV6-5	TRBJ2-3	few	TRBD1	TGTGCCAGCGGAGCCTGGGACAGGGACACAGATACGCAGTATTTT	CASGAWDRDTDTQYF
TRBV13	TRBJ2-7	-	-	TGTGCCAGCACCGTGGGGGCGCACGAGCAGTACTTC	CASTVGAHEQYF
TRBV10-3	TRBJ2-2	-	-	TGTGCCATTGGACAGAACACCGGGGAGCTGTTTTTT	CAIGQNTGELFF
TRBV7-4	TRBJ2-3	-	TRBD2	TGTGCCAGCAGCGTCCCTAGCGGGAGAGAGTCTGAAGATACGCAGTATTTT	CASSVPSGRESEDTQYF
TRBV5-1	TRBJ2-2	-	-	TGCGCCAGCGGGACGGTACGCACCGGGGAGCTGTTTTTT	CASGTVRTGELFF
TRBV6-5	TRBJ2-7	-	-	TGTGCCAGCAGTTACTCGGTTACGGGATTGTACGAGCAGTACTTC	CASSYSVTGLYEQYF
TRBV12-3/TRBV12-4	TRBJ1-5	-	TRBD1	TGTGCCAGCAGCTACGGCCGGGACAGGGGGCGAGATCAGCCCCAGCATTTT	CASSYGRDRGRDQPQHF
TRBV5-6	TRBJ1-5	once	-	TGTGCCAGCAGCTTGGTAGGCAATCAGCCCCAGCATTTT	CASSLVGNQPQHF
TRBV18	TRBJ1-5	-	TRBD1	TGTGCCAGCTCACCACCGGGACAGGGAAATCAGCCCCAGCATTTT	CASSPPGQGNQPQHF
TRBV20-1	TRBJ2-1	-	-	TGCAGTGGGAGAGAGGTGGGGTGGACCTACAATGAGCAGTTCTTC	CSGREVGWTYNEQFF
TRBV19	TRBJ2-7	few	TRBD2	TGTGCCAGTAGTAGTACTGGGGGACTAGCGGGAGCGAGCTCCTACGAGCAGTACTTC	CASSSTGGLAGASSYEQYF
TRBV6-2/TRBV6-3	TRBJ1-2	few	-	TGTGCCAGCAGTCCCCCAGGAAAGGGATATGGCTACACCTTC	CASSPPGKGYGYTF
TRBV10-3	TRBJ2-1	-	TRBD2	TGCGCCAGCAGGACTAGCGGATACAATGAGCAGTTCTTC	CASRTSGYNEQFF
TRBV5-6	TRBJ2-1	-	-	TGTGCCAGCAGCTTGTGGAAGGGTGGTAAGGCTGAGCAGTTCTTC	CASSLWKGGKAEQFF
TRBV6-5	TRBJ2-3	medium-sized	TRBD2	TGTGCCAGCAGTTCCGGACTAGCGGCAGATACGCAGTATTTT	CASSSGLAADTQYF
TRBV18	TRBJ1-5	few	-	TGTGCCAGCTCACCACTAGGGTCGGGCAATCAGCCCCAGCATTTT	CASSPLGSGNQPQHF
TRBV5-5	TRBJ2-1	-	-	TGTGCCAGCAGCATCCGGGACTCCCGCCTAGAGCAGTTCTTC	CASSIRDSRLEQFF
TRBV6-4	TRBJ1-5	-	-	TGTGCCAGCAGTGACCCCGCCGGCCATGTTGGAAGTCAGCCCCAGCATTTT	CASSDPAGHVGSQPQHF
TRBV29-1	TRBJ2-1	medium-sized	TRBD1	TGCAGCGCCAAGCGGACAGGGGGCTTATCAAATGAGCAGTTCTTC	CSAKRTGGLSNEQFF
TRBV11-3	TRBJ2-5	-	TRBD2	TGTGCCAGCAGCGCCAGGACTAGCGGGGGCCAAGAGACCCAGTACTTC	CASSARTSGGQETQYF
TRBV5-5	TRBJ2-5	-	TRBD2	TGTGCCAGCAGCTTGGGGGCGGGAGGGGGGCAAGAGACCCAGTACTTC	CASSLGAGGGQETQYF
TRBV7-6	TRBJ2-5	few	TRBD2	TGTGCCAGCAGCTTGGTAGCGGGAGAGGCAGAGACCCAGTACTTC	CASSLVAGEAETQYF
TRBV6-5	TRBJ1-5	few	-	TGTGCCAGCAGTTACTCGAGTGCCGTGATCAATCAGCCCCAGCATTTT	CASSYSSAVINQPQHF
TRBV19	TRBJ2-2	-	TRBD1	TGTGCCAGTAGAAGGGAAAACAGGGGGACCGGGGAGCTGTTTTTT	CASRRENRGTGELFF
TRBV5-4	TRBJ2-2	few	-	TGTGCCAGCAGCTTGGTTTCCGACGGGTACACCGGGGAGCTGTTTTTT	CASSLVSDGYTGELFF
TRBV12-3/TRBV12-4	TRBJ1-1	-	-	TGTGCCAGCAGTCCCCCAGGGCGCCAAGCTTTCTTT	CASSPPGRQAFF
TRBV6-5	TRBJ1-2	few	-	TGTGCCAGCAGTTACTCGGGGGGCGCATTCTATGGCTACACCTTC	CASSYSGGAFYGYTF
TRBV7-6	TRBJ2-3	few	TRBD1	TGTGCCAGCAGCCGACAGGGCGTCACAGATACGCAGTATTTT	CASSRQGVTDTQYF
TRBV27	TRBJ2-2	-	TRBD2	TGTGCCAGCAGTCTAGGGACTAGCTTGGCCGGGGAGCTGTTTTTT	CASSLGTSLAGELFF
TRBV13	TRBJ2-1	few	-	TGTGCCAGCAGCTTACCCGGCAGGGCAACCTACAATGAGCAGTTCTTC	CASSLPGRATYNEQFF
TRBV7-2	TRBJ2-1	-	TRBD2	TGTGCCAGCAGCTTAGCGCGAGCGGGGGGTGACAATGAGCAGTTCTTC	CASSLARAGGDNEQFF
TRBV13	TRBJ2-5	few	-	TGTGCCAGCAGCTCCGGCCTAAACCAAGAGACCCAGTACTTC	CASSSGLNQETQYF
TRBV5-5	TRBJ2-5	-	-	TGTGCCAGCAGCTTGGATTTAGGGGAAGAGACCCAGTACTTC	CASSLDLGEETQYF